The sequence of this TCR beta chain was determined in a study of T cells after posttransplantation cyclophosphamide. Controls had myeloablative marrow grafts with methotrexate and calcineurin inhibitor, sampled at 1 year. The CDR3 is 14 amino acids. Trimming cost V 7 bases and J 10 bases; bases outside gene matches: 10. Germline-derived CDR1 and CDR2 are SGHTA and FQGNSA. The data were produced by immunoSEQ multiplex PCR, yet TCRdb's version contains in-frame clones alone and is incomplete. The profile shows over 20,000 clones, 80% to 90% of them singletons. The rearrangement uses TRBV7-2 and TRBJ2-1, with 10 bases identical to TRBD2. Here the sequenced sample was PBMCs, taken around 53 weeks after allogeneic stem cell transplant with calcineurin inhibitor and methotrexate. The TCR comes from a female patient aged 25-39 years who received an allogeneic stem cell transplant from an unrelated donor, was CMV-positive, and had acute and chronic GVHD. Some T cells may be the graft donor's. For the CDR3, the DNA is TGTGCCAGCAACCTGGTAGCGGGGGGCGGGGAGCAGTTCTTC. Protein sequence: CASNLVAGGGEQFF.